What follows are 3 T cell receptor beta chains derived from one specimen sequenced in a study of T cell changes during pregnancy in multiple sclerosis. Here immunoSEQ multiplex PCR was the method, and the copy in TCRdb shows in-frame clones only, minus some. Of 85,000 to 100,000 clones in the sample, approximately 92% are singletons; the top ten hold around 2.7%. Source: peripheral blood, taken in the first trimester of pregnancy. The receptor source for this set is a female donor with multiple sclerosis, enrolled in a pregnancy study.

The chain recombines TRBV27 with TRBJ2-3; 9 nucleotides line up with TRBD2. The CDR3 runs 17 residues. The V and J ends lost 6 bases and 3 bases, in that order; junction bases with no gene match: 13. The germline V gene encodes CDR1 MNHEY and CDR2 SMNVEV (reference sequence). The CDR3 loop is CASRQIPGLAETDTQYF. CDR3 bases: TGTGCCAGCAGACAAATTCCGGGACTAGCAGAGACAGATACGCAGTATTTT.

The chain uses TRBV29-1 and TRBJ2-1; D gene unclear. CDR1 and CDR2 from the germline V gene are SQVTM and ANQGSEA. This CDR3 is 8 amino acids long. Trimming removed 0 bases from V and 15 bases from J, with 3 bases in between. The CDR3 nucleotides read TGCAGCGTTGAAGATCGGTTCTTC. Amino acid sequence: CSVEDRFF.

The chain joins TRBV5-1 to TRBJ2-4; D might be TRBD2 (5 bases). The CDR3 runs 14 residues. V lost 0 bases and J 7 bases, leaving 11 bases between the germline ends. Germline V gives CDR1 SGHRS, CDR2 YFSETQ. CDR3 in DNA: TGCGCCAGCAGCTTGGCGGGCCGAGGGAACATTCAGTACTTC. Its protein product is CASSLAGRGNIQYF.